Each of the 29 T cell receptor beta chains below was sequenced from the same sample in a study of Ad26.COV2.S vaccination and SARS-CoV-2 variants. Using immunoSEQ multiplex PCR, the repertoire was profiled, and TCRdb retains in-frame clones only, with some absent. The sample holds about 680,000 clones, around 92% seen once. Stated treatment: roughly 20 received Ad26.COV2.S at low or high dose, single or two shots; about 5 received placebo; per-sample allocation not given. Specimens were obtained on day 63 following the first vaccine or placebo injection. Source: peripheral blood, taken in a trial of Ad26.COV2.S vaccine versus placebo. The receptors were sampled from a person aged 18-65 years who received the Ad26.COV2.S COVID-19 vaccine or a placebo.

The chain links TRBV4-3 to TRBJ2-2; maybe TRBD2 (7 bases). Germline CDR1 reads LGHNA; CDR2 reads YSLEER. The CDR3 has 18 amino acids. Trimming took off 4 bases at V and 0 bases at J, with 18 bases between the two ends. The CDR3 spells CASSPKGGGVSNTGELFF. In DNA, the CDR3 is TGCGCCAGCAGCCCCAAGGGGGGGGGCGTCTCGAACACCGGGGAGCTGTTTTTT.

This clone was seen just once. CDR3 sequence: CAWQGAGNTIYF. The CDR3 coding sequence is TGTGCCTGGCAGGGTGCCGGAAACACCATATATTTT. The J gene is TRBJ1-3, the V gene TRBV30, with D perhaps TRBD1 (5 bases). The V gene lost 5 bases and the J gene lost 4 bases, with 9 bases spanning the gap. Germline V gene data show CDR1 as GTSNPN and CDR2 as SVGIG (reference sequence). This CDR3 spans 12 amino acids.

This clone was detected a few times. The chain links TRBV19 to TRBJ1-2; D unclear. The CDR3 is 12 residues long. The germline V gene encodes CDR1 LNHDA and CDR2 SQIVND (reference sequence). V shed 3 bases and J shed 4 bases, with 6 bases lying between them. CDR3 protein: CASSISAYGYTF. CDR3 DNA sequence: TGTGCCAGTAGTATCTCCGCCTATGGCTACACCTTC.

Points on this clone: At the DNA level, this CDR3 is encoded by other sequences in the same sample as well. This chain joins TRBV5-1 and TRBJ1-3; D gene ambiguous. This CDR3 contains 15 residues. V dropped 0 bases and J dropped 0 bases, with 7 bases sitting between them. Germline V lookup: CDR1 SGHRS, CDR2 YFSETQ. The CDR3 bases are TGCGCCAGCAGCTTGGGGCTGAGCTCTGGAAACACCATATATTTT. This codes for CASSLGLSSGNTIYF.

This chain connects TRBV19 to TRBJ1-1; D may be TRBD1 (5 bases). CDR1 LNHDA and CDR2 SQIVND come from the germline V gene (reference sequence). The CDR3 is 16 residues long. V lost 1 base, J lost 0 bases, and 12 bases lay in between. This CDR3 is CASSIGRGGVNTEAFF. The CDR3 DNA reads as TGTGCCAGTAGTATAGGGAGGGGCGGAGTGAACACTGAAGCTTTCTTT.

The chain recombines TRBV19 with TRBJ2-3; D not resolved. The germline V gene encodes CDR1 LNHDA and CDR2 SQIVND (reference sequence). V lost 5 bases and J lost 1, with 10 bases in between. CDR3 size: 14 residues. Here the CDR3 DNA reads TGTGCCAGTAGTCAAGTACTCCGCACAGATACGCAGTATTTT. It specifies CASSQVLRTDTQYF.

V and J are TRBV10-3 and TRBJ2-7; possibly TRBD2 for D (6 bases). The V end was cut by 2 bases, the J end by 0 bases, with 8 bases between. The germline V gene encodes CDR1 ENHRY and CDR2 SYGVKD. There are 14 residues in the CDR3. In nucleotides, the CDR3 is TGTGCCATCAGTGAGCGGGGGAGCTCCTACGAGCAGTACTTC. Its protein is CAISERGSSYEQYF.

This clone was seen only once. The chain joins TRBV7-8 to TRBJ2-3; D might be TRBD1 (5 bases). V lost 2 bases and J lost 6, with 18 bases in between. Germline V CDR1 and CDR2: SGHVS, FQNEAQ. The CDR3 totals 16 residues. CDR3 sequence reads: CASSLPPGLGPDTQYF. The CDR3 nucleotides read TGTGCCAGCAGCTTACCCCCCGGGCTGGGGCCTGATACGCAGTATTTT. The variable domain in full, with the rest retrieved from reference TRBV7-8 and TRBJ2-3, is GAGVSQSPRYKVAKRGQDVALRCDPISGHVSLFWYQQALGQGPEFLTYFQNEAQLDKSGLPSDRFFAERPEGSVSTLKIQRTQQEDSAVYLCASSLPPGLGPDTQYFGPGTRLTVL.

The genes are TRBV7-3 and TRBJ2-1, with TRBD2 matching 7 bases. This CDR3 region has 15 residues. The germline gives CDR1 SGHTA, CDR2 FQGTGA. The V and J ends lost 2 bases and 0 bases, in that order; junction bases with no gene match: 1. CDR3 in DNA: TGTGCCAGCAGCTTAGGCGGGGGCTCCTACAATGAGCAGTTCTTC. Translation: CASSLGGGSYNEQFF.

J is TRBJ2-4 and V is TRBV5-5; D possibly corresponds to TRBD2 (6 bases). Germline values: CDR1 SGHKS, CDR2 YYEKEE (reference sequence). This CDR3 region has 15 residues. The V end was cut by 0 bases, the J end by 6 bases, with 13 bases between. The CDR3 sequence is CASSLEQPGRNIQYF. In nucleotides, the CDR3 is TGTGCCAGCAGCTTGGAACAGCCCGGGAGAAACATTCAGTACTTC.

This clone was observed a few times. This chain connects TRBV12-3 or TRBV12-4 to TRBJ2-7; D remains unclear. The V gene lost 3 bases and the J gene lost 7 bases, with 13 bases spanning the gap. The CDR3 contains 13 residues. CDR3 DNA sequence: TGTGCCAGCAGTTTTTCTGTTCTAGGGGAGCAGTACTTC. This sequence encodes CASSFSVLGEQYF.

The chain has TRBV7-2 and TRBJ1-6; no reliable D call. This CDR3 is 17 amino acids long. V shed 4 bases and J shed 6 bases, with 19 bases lying between them. Germline CDR1 is SGHTA and CDR2 is FQGNSA. The CDR3 region is CASSSRSSTASNSPLHF. The CDR3 DNA follows: TGTGCCAGCAGCTCTAGAAGTTCAACAGCTAGTAATTCACCCCTCCACTTT.

The chain combines TRBV28 with TRBJ2-7; 11 bases line up with TRBD2. With 0 bases clipped from V and 0 bases from J, the junction kept 1 base outside the gene matches. CDR1 is MDHEN, CDR2 SYDVKM, per germline. This CDR3 is 16 amino acids long. The CDR3, as DNA: TGTGCCAGCAGTTTATGGGGGACTAGCGGCTCCTACGAGCAGTACTTC. It yields the protein CASSLWGTSGSYEQYF.

The chain is built from TRBV11-1 and TRBJ2-3; perhaps TRBD1 as D (5 bases). The CDR3 is made up of 12 amino acids. V lost 3 bases, J lost 5 bases, and 6 bases lay in between. Germline values: CDR1 SGHAT, CDR2 FQDESV (reference sequence). The CDR3 sequence is CASSFQGDTQYF. As DNA, the CDR3 is TGTGCCAGCAGCTTCCAGGGAGATACGCAGTATTTT.

This clone came up once. V is TRBV9 and J is TRBJ1-1, with D hard to call. From germline, CDR1 is SGDLS and CDR2 YYNGEE. CDR3 length equals 14 residues. Trimming shortened V by 0 bases and J by 2 bases, and 8 bases separated the two germline ends. The CDR3 nucleotides are TGTGCCAGCAGCGTAGGATCCCAAAACACTGAAGCTTTCTTT. Protein product: CASSVGSQNTEAFF.

This rearrangement joins TRBV6-5 to TRBJ1-1; D unclear. The CDR3 loop spans 13 amino acids. Trimming removed 6 bases from V and 11 bases from J, with 19 bases in between. Per germline, CDR1 MNHEY and CDR2 SVGAGI. The CDR3 protein is CASSPSGRAGAFF. The CDR3 DNA follows: TGTGCCAGCAGCCCCTCTGGAAGGGCGGGGGCTTTCTTT.

The chain carries TRBV12-2 and TRBJ2-7; the table names TRBD2, a call not compared with the DNA. TRBV12-2 is assigned pseudogene status. This CDR3 is 16 amino acids long. In DNA form, the CDR3 reads TGTGCAAGTCGCTTAGCTTCGGCTAGCGGGAGTTACGAGCAGTACTTC. Its translation: CASRLASASGSYEQYF.

The chain has TRBV19 and TRBJ1-1; D is perhaps TRBD1 (5 bases). The V end lost 3 bases, the J end lost 10 bases, and 21 bases lay between the germline ends. The CDR3 is 15 residues long. Germline V gene data show CDR1 as LNHDA and CDR2 as SQIVND (reference sequence). The CDR3 DNA is TGTGCCAGTAGTATTTTATTGGCAGGGCGTCCGCGAGCTTTCTTT. Protein: CASSILLAGRPRAFF.

The chain combines TRBV3-1 (or the pseudogene TRBV3-2) with TRBJ2-1; TRBD1 or TRBD2 may be the D gene (6 bases each). The CDR3 has 15 amino acids. Trimming removed 2 bases from V and 6 bases from J, with 14 bases in between. Germline V CDR1 and CDR2: LGHDT, YNNKEL (reference sequence). CDR3 DNA: TGTGCCAGCAGCCAAATTCGGGGGCAGGCCAATGAGCAGTTCTTC. The encoded protein is CASSQIRGQANEQFF.

The chain couples TRBV19 to TRBJ1-2; D possibly corresponds to TRBD1 (5 bases). V lost 5 bases and J lost 3, with 10 bases in between. Germline lookup yields CDR1 LNHDA and CDR2 SQIVND (reference sequence). This CDR3 contains 13 residues. CDR3 in DNA: TGTGCCAGTAGTGTGCAGGGACACTATGGCTACACCTTC. It is translated as CASSVQGHYGYTF. Combining the CDR3 with reference TRBV19 and TRBJ1-2 gives the whole variable domain DGGITQSPKYLFRKEGQNVTLSCEQNLNHDAMYWYRQDPGQGLRLIYYSQIVNDFQKGDIAEGYSVSREKKESFPLTVTSAQKNPTAFYLCASSVQGHYGYTFGSGTRLTVV.

This clone is a singleton in its sample. DNA for the CDR3: TGTGCCAGCAGTGAGCCGGGACTCGGGTGGGGTGAGCAGTTCTTC. Its translation is CASSEPGLGWGEQFF. This chain connects TRBV25-1 to TRBJ2-1, with D possibly being TRBD2 (6 bases). This CDR3 has 15 amino acids. Between the trimmed V and J ends, which lost 3 bases and 9 bases, there was a span of 18 bases. Germline CDR1 and CDR2: MGHDK and SYGVNS.

In this sample, this clone turned up once. The chain carries TRBV11-2 and TRBJ1-4; a possible D gene is TRBD1 (5 bases). Germline V gene data show CDR1 as SGHAT and CDR2 as FQNNGV. The germline V and J ends were trimmed by 0 bases and 13 bases, with 9 bases remaining between them. CDR3 size: 12 residues. CDR3 DNA sequence: TGTGCCAGCAGCTTAGATCTCAGGGCACTGTTTTTT. Amino acids: CASSLDLRALFF.

V and J are TRBV19 and TRBJ2-7, with TRBD2 identical over 11 bases. J was trimmed by 0 bases and V by 3 bases; bases with no gene match: 7. The CDR3 contains 17 residues. In germline, CDR1 is LNHDA, CDR2 SQIVND (reference sequence). CDR3 sequence reads: CASSIRLAGGLSYEQYF. The CDR3 bases are TGTGCCAGTAGTATTCGGCTAGCGGGAGGCCTCTCCTACGAGCAGTACTTC.

J is TRBJ2-3 and V is TRBV7-3, with TRBD1 matching over 9 bases. The CDR3 is 18 amino acids. V trimming: 0 bases; J trimming: 7 bases; junction bases outside the gene matches: 14. Germline loops: CDR1 SGHTA, CDR2 FQGTGA. The CDR3 loop reads CASSLTPPPGQGGYTQYF. The DNA of the CDR3 is TGTGCCAGCAGCTTAACGCCCCCCCCGGGACAGGGCGGGTATACGCAGTATTTT.

This chain uses TRBV27 with TRBJ1-1, with 10 bases that match TRBD1. V trimming: 6 bases; J trimming: 10 bases; junction bases outside the gene matches: 8. Looked up from germline, CDR1 is MNHEY and CDR2 is SMNVEV (reference sequence). This CDR3 has 13 residues. The CDR3 sequence: CASRPTGGERAFF. For the CDR3, the DNA is TGTGCCAGCAGGCCGACAGGGGGCGAACGAGCTTTCTTT.

This clone is a singleton in its sample. V is TRBV5-6 and J is TRBJ2-7; 11 bases fit TRBD1. Germline V gives CDR1 SGHDT, CDR2 YYEEEE. The CDR3 has 14 amino acids. The J segment lost 1 base and the V segment lost 5 bases, leaving 2 bases of the junction unmatched. CDR3 nucleotides: TGTGCCAGCAGAGGACAGGGGGCTTCCTACGAGCAGTACTTC. As protein: CASRGQGASYEQYF.

The chain employs TRBV13 and TRBJ2-5; 10 bases match TRBD1. The CDR3 is 17 residues long. CDR1 is PRHDT and CDR2 is FYEKMQ in the germline V gene (reference sequence). Trimming took 0 bases from V and 5 from J; bases not matched to a gene: 9. CDR3 region: CASSLGGGQGQWETQYF. In nucleotides, the CDR3 is TGTGCCAGCAGCTTAGGTGGGGGACAGGGGCAATGGGAGACCCAGTACTTC.

The V and J genes are TRBV2 and TRBJ1-2; unclear D gene. CDR3 size: 12 residues. Germline CDR1 SNHLY, CDR2 FYNNEI. The germline V and J ends were trimmed by 8 bases and 0 bases, with 7 bases remaining between them. The CDR3 here is CASSKSNYGYTF. CDR3 coding DNA: TGTGCCAGCTCTAAGTCTAACTATGGCTACACCTTC.

To note about this clone: Additional DNA sequences in this sample encode the identical CDR3. The chain carries TRBV7-2 and TRBJ1-4; D ambiguous. This CDR3 region has 13 residues. Germline V gene lookup returns CDR1 SGHTA and CDR2 FQGNSA. Trimming stripped 2 bases from V and 0 bases from J, with 1 base between. CDR3 residues: CASSLSTNEKLFF. The DNA of the CDR3 is TGTGCCAGCAGCTTATCAACTAATGAAAAACTGTTTTTT.